The 15 T cell receptor beta chains below were found in one sample sequenced in a study of molecular identifiers for immune sequencing clone quantification. TCRdb redid the calling of the PCR reads with MiXCR, one entry per CDR3 protein. This sample has some 88,000 distinct CDR3 sequences; roughly 23% occur once, and the top ten carry 1% to 1.2%. The sequenced sample consisted of naive CD8+ T cells from blood, with Jurkat cell RNA spiked in. Subset described: FACS-sorted CD8+CD4-CCR7+CD45RA+ naive T cells. All receptors derive from a human donor in good health. Some libraries in this study had Jurkat cell RNA spiked in.

Turning to this clonotype: A much more abundant neighbour one base away suggests this may be a read error. This chain uses TRBV4-3 with TRBJ2-7, with no clear D. The CDR3 covers 15 residues. Per germline, CDR1 LGHNA and CDR2 YSLEER. For the CDR3, the DNA is TGCGCCAGCAGCCAAGGGTACGGCAGCTCCCACGAGCAGTACTTC. Its protein product is CASSQGYGSSHEQYF.

This clonotype showed up many times. The chain couples TRBV27 to TRBJ2-5, with D possibly matching TRBD1 (6 bases). V gave up 6 bases and J gave up 5 bases, with 13 bases separating them. The CDR3 consists of 13 residues. Germline CDR1 reads MNHEY; CDR2 reads SMNVEV (reference sequence). CDR3 amino acids: CASRLRGGETQYF. The CDR3 bases are TGTGCCAGCAGGCTCAGGGGTGGGGAGACCCAGTACTTC.

With regard to this clonotype: Since the CDR3 does not end with the conserved phenylalanine or tryptophan, this likely comes from a read error. This rearrangement joins TRBV4-1 to TRBJ2-1, with D unclear. CDR3 size: 13 residues. Germline lookup yields CDR1 MGHRA and CDR2 YSYEKL. The ends were cut back, 0 bases at V and 9 bases at J, with 9 bases in the middle. The CDR3 nucleotides are TGCGCCAGCAGCCAAGAATATAAGCCTGAGCAGTTCCTC. It encodes CASSQEYKPEQFL.

This clonotype was recorded many times. The chain recombines TRBV20-1 with TRBJ2-7, with D possibly being TRBD2 (6 bases). The germline V and J ends were trimmed by 1 base and 1 base, with 8 bases remaining between them. Germline CDR1 DFQATT, CDR2 SNEGSKA (reference sequence). The CDR3 consists of 13 residues. In DNA form, the CDR3 reads TGCAGTGCTAGAGGCGGGGAATCCTACGAGCAGTACTTC. Its protein is CSARGGESYEQYF.

The rearrangement uses TRBV2 and TRBJ2-2, with D tentatively TRBD2 (6 bases). Trimming removed 5 bases at V and 6 bases at J, with 25 bases between. Germline CDR1 SNHLY, CDR2 FYNNEI. The CDR3 is made up of 18 amino acids. DNA of the CDR3: TGTGCCAGCAGTTCCGGGACTGGGCTAAGAGGAAGGCCCGGGGAGCTGTTTTTT. It yields the protein CASSSGTGLRGRPGELFF.

The sample holds many counts of this clonotype. The genes are TRBV2 and TRBJ2-3, with 7 bases that match TRBD2. V was pared by 6 bases and J by 0 bases, with 3 bases of the junction left unmatched. The CDR3 spans 14 residues. From germline, CDR1 is SNHLY and CDR2 FYNNEI. The CDR3 DNA follows: TGTGCCAGCAGGGGAGGGGACAGCACAGATACGCAGTATTTT. This encodes CASRGGDSTDTQYF. Together with reference TRBV2 and TRBJ2-3, the CDR3 gives the full variable domain: EPEVTQTPSHQVTQMGQEVILRCVPISNHLYFYWYRQILGQKVEFLVSFYNNEISEKSEIFDDQFSVERPDGSNFTLKIRSTKLEDSAMYFCASRGGDSTDTQYFGPGTRLTVL.

This clonotype has ten or more counts. The chain recombines TRBV7-9 with TRBJ2-2, with 9 positions matching TRBD1. The V gene's germline CDR1 is SEHNR and CDR2 FQNEAQ (reference sequence). V was clipped by 3 bases and J by 6 bases; unmatched bases: 14. The CDR3 is 18 amino acids. The CDR3 DNA follows: TGTGCCAGCAGCTTTTCCCCGGGACAGGGTGTGTTGGCCGGGGAGCTGTTTTTT. Protein sequence: CASSFSPGQGVLAGELFF.

This clonotype was seen many times. The V gene is TRBV2, the J gene TRBJ1-6; D perhaps matches TRBD1 (6 bases). V lost 1 base, J lost 3 bases, and 7 bases lay in between. Per the germline V gene, CDR1 is SNHLY and CDR2 is FYNNEI. The CDR3 length is 15 residues. The CDR3 DNA is TGTGCCAGCAGTGAAGAAGGGGGCTATAATTCACCCCTCCACTTT. Protein: CASSEEGGYNSPLHF. The whole variable domain, remainder taken from reference TRBV2 and TRBJ1-6, is EPEVTQTPSHQVTQMGQEVILRCVPISNHLYFYWYRQILGQKVEFLVSFYNNEISEKSEIFDDQFSVERPDGSNFTLKIRSTKLEDSAMYFCASSEEGGYNSPLHFGNGTRLTVT.

This clonotype was observed a handful of times. This chain links TRBV6-1 with TRBJ1-2, with unresolved D. Germline values: CDR1 MNHNS, CDR2 SASEGT. This CDR3 spans 13 amino acids. Trimming removed 1 base from V and 8 bases from J, with 11 bases in between. DNA of the CDR3: TGTGCCAGCAGTGAAGGTGGGTTTTTCGGCTACACCTTC. Encoded protein: CASSEGGFFGYTF.

The chain uses TRBV24-1 and TRBJ2-7; 9 nucleotides match TRBD2. This CDR3 region has 14 residues. Germline CDR1 reads KGHDR; CDR2 reads SFDVKD. The ends lost 3 bases at V and 5 bases at J; junction bases unmatched: 4. This chain's CDR3 is CATSDPGTSHEQYF. CDR3 DNA sequence: TGTGCCACCAGTGATCCCGGGACTAGCCACGAGCAGTACTTC.

Many counts were recorded for this clonotype. This chain uses TRBV6-2 or TRBV6-3 with TRBJ2-3, with 8 bases that match TRBD2. CDR3 size: 19 residues. Germline V gene lookup returns CDR1 MNHEY and CDR2 SVGEGT. The junction had 21 bases not matched to a gene; V was cut back by 8 bases and J by 2 bases. The CDR3 loop reads CASEPWRLRTSTLTDTQYF. The CDR3 bases are TGTGCCAGCGAGCCTTGGAGGTTGCGGACTAGCACCCTCACAGATACGCAGTATTTT.

The chain joins TRBV11-3 to TRBJ2-3; D uncertain. Trimming pared 4 bases from V and 6 bases from J, leaving 11 bases between. CDR3 size: 13 residues. CDR1 and CDR2 from the germline V gene are SGHNT and YENEEA. DNA of the CDR3: TGTGCCAGCAGCTCTACGAATACCGATACGCAGTATTTT. It translates to CASSSTNTDTQYF.

This clonotype was counted at least ten times. V and J are TRBV6-5 and TRBJ1-1, with TRBD1 matching over 7 bases. The CDR3 is 15 residues long. Germline loops: CDR1 MNHEY, CDR2 SVGAGI. Trimming at V came to 0 bases and at J to 6 bases, leaving 7 bases not matched to a gene. The CDR3 DNA sequence: TGTGCCAGCAGTTACTCACCACTAGGACAGGCTGAAGCTTTCTTT. Its translation: CASSYSPLGQAEAFF.

The table lists this clonotype with a few counts. This sequence joins TRBV19 and TRBJ2-7; 11 nucleotides agree with TRBD2. The CDR3 totals 16 residues. The trim removed 3 bases at V and 5 bases at J, leaving 9 bases unmatched. CDR1 and CDR2 from the germline V gene are LNHDA and SQIVND (reference sequence). The CDR3 nucleotides read TGTGCCAGTAGTATGATAGCGGGAGGGCCAATCCACGAGCAGTACTTC. Protein product: CASSMIAGGPIHEQYF.

In its sample, this clonotype was seen many times. The chain is built from TRBV29-1 and TRBJ2-7, with D perhaps matching TRBD1 (6 bases). Trimming pared 7 bases from V and 2 bases from J, leaving 12 bases between. This CDR3 region has 12 residues. Germline CDR1 and CDR2: SQVTM and ANQGSEA. Here the CDR3 DNA reads TGCAGCGCCACACAGGGAGCCTACGAGCAGTACTTC. Amino acids: CSATQGAYEQYF.